The rows below give T cell receptor beta chains drawn from one sample of a study of response to subunit inactivated influenza vaccine. A single record per CDR3 protein comes from TCRdb applying MiXCR to the RT-PCR reads. The repertoire holds about 540,000 distinct CDR3 sequences, with 12% to 15% as singletons. This sample comprised PBMCs from blood, obtained 11 to 12 days after vaccination. These receptors came from a man aged 50-59 years who received an inactivated influenza vaccine. Each CDR3 is given with its conserved first and last residue. The order of the fields is clone size, V gene, D gene, J gene, CDR3 protein, CDR3 DNA. A D gene is named only where the DNA matches it firmly. Rows give clone size only sometimes, using once, few, many, or a class for an expanded clone.

size: few; V: TRBV7-2; D: TRBD1; J: TRBJ2-1; CDR3: CASSADRGPHNEQFF; DNA: TGTGCCAGCAGCGCCGACAGGGGGCCCCACAATGAGCAGTTCTTC
size: .; V: TRBV28; D: .; J: TRBJ2-2; CDR3: CASRLLNTGELFF; DNA: TGTGCCAGCAGACTCCTGAACACCGGGGAGCTGTTTTTT
size: few; V: TRBV6-2/TRBV6-3; D: .; J: TRBJ2-7; CDR3: CASSYTWVEQYF; DNA: TGTGCCAGCAGTTACACTTGGGTCGAGCAGTACTTC
size: .; V: TRBV18; D: .; J: TRBJ2-3; CDR3: CASSPPNTDTQYF; DNA: TGTGCCAGCTCACCACCGAACACAGATACGCAGTATTTT
size: many; V: TRBV12-3/TRBV12-4; D: .; J: TRBJ1-1; CDR3: CASSLVEIWTDSNTEAFF; DNA: TGTGCCAGCAGTTTAGTGGAAATATGGACAGACTCGAACACTGAAGCTTTCTTT
size: many; V: TRBV4-3; D: .; J: TRBJ2-1; CDR3: CASSQGDPSYNEQFF; DNA: TGCGCCAGCAGCCAGGGAGACCCGTCCTACAATGAGCAGTTCTTC
size: .; V: TRBV7-9; D: .; J: TRBJ2-7; CDR3: CASSPAEAYEQYF; DNA: TGTGCCAGCAGTCCCGCGGAGGCCTACGAGCAGTACTTC
size: .; V: TRBV5-4; D: .; J: TRBJ2-3; CDR3: CASSLGGAAADTQYF; DNA: TGTGCCAGCAGCTTGGGGGGGGCCGCGGCAGATACGCAGTATTTT
size: few; V: TRBV28; D: TRBD1; J: TRBJ1-1; CDR3: CASMPGGQMNTEAFF; DNA: TGTGCCAGCATGCCCGGGGGACAGATGAACACTGAAGCTTTCTTT
size: .; V: TRBV29-1; D: TRBD1; J: TRBJ2-5; CDR3: CSVANQGAEKTQYF; DNA: TGCAGCGTTGCTAACCAGGGGGCTGAAAAGACCCAGTACTTC
size: .; V: TRBV9; D: .; J: TRBJ2-7; CDR3: CASSPQDLRYEQYF; DNA: TGTGCCAGCAGCCCCCAGGACCTCCGGTACGAGCAGTACTTC
size: few; V: TRBV10-3; D: TRBD2; J: TRBJ2-5; CDR3: CAISEPSYGLAGGPVETQYF; DNA: TGTGCCATCAGTGAGCCTAGCTATGGACTAGCGGGGGGGCCGGTGGAGACCCAGTACTTC
size: .; V: TRBV7-2; D: .; J: TRBJ2-7; CDR3: CASSSGTFFPEQYF; DNA: TGTGCCAGCAGCTCCGGGACTTTCTTCCCCGAGCAGTACTTC
size: many; V: TRBV18; D: TRBD1; J: TRBJ1-6; CDR3: CASSLDRVLSPLHF; DNA: TGTGCCAGCTCCCTCGACAGGGTTTTATCACCCCTCCACTTT
size: .; V: TRBV9; D: TRBD1; J: TRBJ1-1; CDR3: CASSVHTGGGTEAFF; DNA: TGTGCCAGCAGCGTCCACACAGGGGGAGGCACTGAAGCTTTCTTT
size: .; V: TRBV19; D: .; J: TRBJ2-5; CDR3: CASSARDGRQETQYF; DNA: TGTGCCAGTAGTGCCCGAGACGGCCGCCAAGAGACCCAGTACTTC
size: .; V: TRBV27; D: TRBD1; J: TRBJ2-7; CDR3: CASSLERGLSYEQYF; DNA: TGTGCCAGCAGTTTAGAGAGGGGGCTTAGCTACGAGCAGTACTTC
size: .; V: TRBV6-2/TRBV6-3; D: .; J: TRBJ2-5; CDR3: CASNSGDRETQYF; DNA: TGTGCCAGCAACTCAGGGGATAGGGAGACCCAGTACTTC
size: few; V: TRBV6-2/TRBV6-3; D: TRBD1; J: TRBJ2-2; CDR3: CASSLQGARNTGELFF; DNA: TGTGCCAGCAGCCTACAGGGGGCGCGTAACACCGGGGAGCTGTTTTTT
size: many; V: TRBV7-2; D: .; J: TRBJ1-2; CDR3: CASSLVGPSPNYGYTF; DNA: TGTGCCAGCAGCTTAGTCGGTCCCTCCCCCAACTATGGCTACACCTTC
size: .; V: TRBV12-3/TRBV12-4; D: .; J: TRBJ2-5; CDR3: CASSDRRGETQYF; DNA: TGTGCCAGCAGTGACAGACGAGGGGAGACCCAGTACTTC
size: few; V: TRBV5-5; D: .; J: TRBJ1-5; CDR3: CASSRWQSNQPQHF; DNA: TGTGCCAGCAGCCGATGGCAGTCCAATCAGCCCCAGCATTTT
size: .; V: TRBV4-3; D: .; J: TRBJ2-5; CDR3: CASSPVRVQGGETQYF; DNA: TGCGCCAGCAGCCCGGTTCGGGTACAGGGAGGAGAGACCCAGTACTTC
size: .; V: TRBV28; D: TRBD2; J: TRBJ2-7; CDR3: CASSLLGLGSSYEQYF; DNA: TGTGCCAGCAGTTTATTAGGACTAGGCAGCTCCTACGAGCAGTACTTC
size: many; V: TRBV20-1; D: .; J: TRBJ1-5; CDR3: CSARQASHSNQPQHF; DNA: TGCAGTGCTAGACAGGCATCCCATAGCAATCAGCCCCAGCATTTT
size: few; V: TRBV5-1; D: TRBD2; J: TRBJ2-5; CDR3: CASSWDYPVETQYF; DNA: TGCGCCAGCAGCTGGGACTACCCGGTAGAGACCCAGTACTTC